One sample yielded the 27 T cell receptor beta chains listed below, sequenced in a study of shared clonotypes between healthy human individuals. The protocol was immunoSEQ multiplex PCR, while the TCRdb copy is restricted to in-frame clones and leaves out a portion. The data hold about 1 million clones, with about 76% observed a single time. The specimen sequenced was memory CD4+ T cells sorted from blood. The subset here: CD45RA-negative fraction. Source of these receptors: a man aged 18 to 35 in good health.

V is TRBV6-1 and J is TRBJ2-5; unclear D gene. CDR3 length: 13 amino acids. CDR1 and CDR2 (germline): MNHNS, SASEGT. Trimming pared 6 bases from V and 1 base from J, leaving 9 bases between. CDR3 bases: TGTGCCAGCAGAATACACCCCCAAGAGACCCAGTACTTC. Amino acid sequence: CASRIHPQETQYF.

V and J are TRBV10-3 and TRBJ2-1; 10 bases match TRBD1. Germline loops: CDR1 ENHRY, CDR2 SYGVKD. V gave up 8 bases and J gave up 6 bases; unmatched junction bases: 4. The CDR3 runs 13 residues. This CDR3 reads CAISGTGVNEQFF. The CDR3 bases are TGTGCCATCTCCGGGACAGGGGTCAATGAGCAGTTCTTC.

At least ten counts were recorded for this clone. For the CDR3, the DNA is TGTGCCAGCAGCCGACAGCCCACAGATACGCAGTATTTT. Residues: CASSRQPTDTQYF. V and J are TRBV7-9 and TRBJ2-3; a possible D gene is TRBD1 (5 bases). This CDR3 has 13 residues. V lost 5 bases and J lost 2, with 8 bases in between. CDR1 SEHNR and CDR2 FQNEAQ come from the germline V gene (reference sequence).

The gene calls are TRBV19 and TRBJ2-7, with D unresolved. Deletions cut 9 bases from V and 0 bases from J, with 9 bases between. The germline CDR1 and CDR2 sequences are LNHDA and SQIVND (reference sequence). The CDR3 extends over 12 amino acids. CDR3 sequence: CASGRSSYEQYF. CDR3 coding DNA: TGTGCCAGCGGACGGTCCTCCTACGAGCAGTACTTC.

The genes are TRBV7-2 and TRBJ2-2; TRBD1 is a possible D gene (6 bases). The CDR3 is 13 amino acids. The germline CDR1 and CDR2 sequences are SGHTA and FQGNSA. V gave up 5 bases and J gave up 9 bases, with 13 bases separating them. The CDR3 protein is CASSKDGDRELFF. CDR3 sequence (DNA): TGTGCCAGCAGCAAAGACGGGGACAGGGAGCTGTTTTTT.

The gene calls are TRBV5-6 and TRBJ2-7; 8 bases are a match to TRBD1. V lost 4 bases and J lost 5; bases outside the gene matches: 14. This CDR3 contains 16 residues. The germline CDR1 and CDR2 sequences are SGHDT and YYEEEE. The DNA for the CDR3 is TGTGCCAGCAGCCCCAGACAGGGGTTCATAGGGCACGAGCAGTACTTC. This encodes CASSPRQGFIGHEQYF.

The chain joins TRBV5-1 to TRBJ2-3, with D possibly being TRBD2 (5 bases). The CDR3 loop spans 13 amino acids. V dropped 2 bases and J dropped 2 bases, with 6 bases sitting between them. CDR1 is SGHRS and CDR2 is YFSETQ in the germline V gene. CDR3 sequence reads: CASSLLDTDTQYF. The CDR3 DNA is TGCGCCAGCAGCTTACTAGACACAGATACGCAGTATTTT.

There are a few counts of this clone. The chain uses TRBV9 and TRBJ1-6, with a tentative D call TRBD1 (5 bases). V was pared by 7 bases and J by 7 bases, with 18 bases between. CDR3 length: 15 residues. Germline CDR1 is SGDLS and CDR2 is YYNGEE. CDR3 sequence: CASLHMGPINSPLHF. For the CDR3, the DNA is TGTGCCAGCCTACACATGGGACCGATAAATTCACCCCTCCACTTT. The entire variable domain, with the rest obtained from reference TRBV9 and TRBJ1-6, is as follows: DSGVTQTPKHLITATGQRVTLRCSPRSGDLSVYWYQQSLDQGLQFLIQYYNGEERAKGNILERFSAQQFPDLHSELNLSSLELGDSALYFCASLHMGPINSPLHFGNGTRLTVT.

The chain employs TRBV5-1 and TRBJ2-5; possible D gene TRBD1, 6 bases. The CDR3 has 17 residues. V dropped 0 bases and J dropped 0 bases, with 15 bases sitting between them. Germline assignment: CDR1 SGHRS and CDR2 YFSETQ. The CDR3, as DNA: TGCGCCAGCAGCTTGGCCCGGAACAGGGAGTACCAAGAGACCCAGTACTTC. Its protein is CASSLARNREYQETQYF.

Turning to this clone: The same CDR3 is also encoded by other DNA sequences in this sample. This chain links TRBV10-3 with TRBJ1-2, with 9 positions matching TRBD1. This CDR3 spans 14 amino acids. The germline V gene has CDR1 ENHRY and CDR2 SYGVKD. Losses at the gene ends were 3 bases for V and 2 bases for J; bases not matched to a gene: 1. This CDR3 is CAISEGTGNYGYTF. CDR3 bases: TGTGCCATCAGTGAAGGGACAGGGAACTATGGCTACACCTTC.

This clone was seen a few times. The J gene is TRBJ1-2, the V gene TRBV15; the D gene is possibly TRBD1 (5 bases). The CDR3 runs to 14 residues. Trimming stripped 0 bases from V and 4 bases from J, with 9 bases between. In germline, CDR1 is LNHNV, CDR2 YYDKDF (reference sequence). Here the CDR3 reads CATSRDTGRYGYTF. CDR3 coding DNA: TGTGCCACCAGCAGAGATACAGGACGCTATGGCTACACCTTC. Supplemented by reference TRBV15 and TRBJ1-2, the full variable domain reads DAMVIQNPRYQVTQFGKPVTLSCSQTLNHNVMYWYQQKSSQAPKLLFHYYDKDFNNEADTPDNFQSRRPNTSFCFLDIRSPGLGDTAMYLCATSRDTGRYGYTFGSGTRLTVV.

The gene calls are TRBV5-4 and TRBJ2-3; 12 positions agree with TRBD1. CDR1 and CDR2 (germline): SGHNT, YYREEE (reference sequence). CDR3 size: 16 residues. Trimming cost V 4 bases and J 7 bases; bases outside gene matches: 10. CDR3 in DNA: TGTGCCAGCAGCCCGTACGGGACAGGGGGCCCAAATACGCAGTATTTT. As protein: CASSPYGTGGPNTQYF.

The chain couples TRBV30 to TRBJ2-7; 9 bases match TRBD2. The J segment lost 7 bases and the V segment lost 7 bases, leaving 20 bases of the junction unmatched. CDR3 length: 16 residues. Germline CDR1 reads GTSNPN; CDR2 reads SVGIG (reference sequence). The CDR3, as DNA: TGTGCCTCGGTTTGGGGGATGGTAGCGGGAGTGGGAGAGCAGTACTTC. Its protein is CASVWGMVAGVGEQYF.

V gene TRBV5-1 combines with J gene TRBJ2-3; 7 bases fit TRBD2. V trimming: 1 base; J trimming: 0 bases; junction bases outside the gene matches: 8. CDR1 is SGHRS and CDR2 is YFSETQ in the germline V gene. The CDR3 contains 17 residues. DNA for the CDR3: TGCGCCAGCAGCTTGAATGGGAGGGCCGTCAGCACAGATACGCAGTATTTT. It codes for CASSLNGRAVSTDTQYF.

The V call is TRBV5-1, the J call TRBJ1-1, with 8 bases matching TRBD1. The CDR3 totals 15 residues. The V and J ends lost 3 bases and 4 bases, in that order; junction bases with no gene match: 8. Germline CDR1 SGHRS, CDR2 YFSETQ. CDR3 protein: CASSSFGTGLTEAFF. CDR3 nucleotides: TGCGCCAGCAGCTCATTCGGGACAGGTCTCACTGAAGCTTTCTTT.

V gene TRBV7-2 combines with J gene TRBJ1-2; D is undetermined. The germline V gene encodes CDR1 SGHTA and CDR2 FQGNSA. Trimming removed 5 bases from V and 4 bases from J, with 11 bases in between. This CDR3 region has 13 residues. This CDR3 reads CASSPSAAYGYTF. The DNA of the CDR3 is TGTGCCAGCAGCCCCTCGGCAGCCTATGGCTACACCTTC.

This clone was seen more than once but under ten times. The rearrangement uses TRBV5-1 and TRBJ1-1, with no clear D. V lost 4 bases and J lost 1, with 11 bases in between. CDR1 is SGHRS and CDR2 is YFSETQ in the germline V gene. The CDR3 spans 14 residues. For the CDR3, the DNA is TGCGCCAGCAGCCCGAGGGAGAGGAACACTGAAGCTTTCTTT. Protein: CASSPRERNTEAFF.

The rearrangement links TRBV18 to TRBJ1-2, with D unclear. Per the germline V gene, CDR1 is KGHSH and CDR2 is LQKENI. The CDR3 has 15 amino acids. Trimming stripped 0 bases from V and 2 bases from J, with 10 bases between. The DNA of the CDR3 is TGTGCCAGCTCACCACCGGCACACCAAAACTATGGCTACACCTTC. Its protein product is CASSPPAHQNYGYTF.

As concerns this clone: This same CDR3 is encoded by further DNA sequences in the sample. This chain connects TRBV5-5 to TRBJ1-3; D is unclear. This CDR3 is 15 amino acids long. Germline CDR1 reads SGHKS; CDR2 reads YYEKEE (reference sequence). Trimming stripped 2 bases from V and 0 bases from J, with 9 bases between. In nucleotides, the CDR3 is TGTGCCAGCAGCTTAACGGCCGTCTCTGGAAACACCATATATTTT. It specifies CASSLTAVSGNTIYF. Full variable domain (outside the CDR3, taken from reference TRBV5-5 and TRBJ1-3): DAGVTQSPTHLIKTRGQQVTLRCSPISGHKSVSWYQQVLGQGPQFIFQYYEKEERGRGNFPDRFSARQFPNYSSELNVNALLLGDSALYLCASSLTAVSGNTIYFGEGSWLTVV.

The V call is TRBV6-1, the J call TRBJ2-4; D gene uncertain. Germline V CDR1 and CDR2: MNHNS, SASEGT. Trimming cost V 1 base and J 0 bases, with 10 bases left between them. The CDR3 consists of 16 residues. The chain's CDR3 is CASSEVDWEAKNIQYF. The CDR3 DNA is TGTGCCAGCAGTGAAGTAGATTGGGAAGCCAAAAACATTCAGTACTTC.

The chain recombines TRBV30 with TRBJ1-2; tentatively, D is TRBD1 (5 bases). The V and J ends lost 1 base and 8 bases respectively, with 11 bases between them. The CDR3 consists of 12 residues. From germline, CDR1 is GTSNPN and CDR2 SVGIG (reference sequence). The CDR3 coding sequence is TGTGCCTGGAGTGATCAGGGAGGGGGCTACACCTTC. It codes for CAWSDQGGGYTF.

The chain is built from TRBV28 and TRBJ2-2; D might be TRBD1 or TRBD2, each matching 6 bases. The V end lost 6 bases, the J end lost 2 bases, and 13 bases lay between the germline ends. Looked up from germline, CDR1 is MDHEN and CDR2 is SYDVKM. The length of the CDR3 is 15 residues. CDR3 loop: CASSLQGGNTGELFF. CDR3 DNA sequence: TGTGCCAGCAGCTTACAGGGAGGCAACACCGGGGAGCTGTTTTTT.

The chain employs TRBV28 and TRBJ1-4; D gene ambiguous. CDR1 is MDHEN and CDR2 is SYDVKM in the germline V gene. This CDR3 comprises 14 residues. Trimming removed 6 bases at V and 0 bases at J, with 8 bases between. The CDR3 nucleotides are TGTGCCAGCAGGTCAGGCGCAACTAATGAAAAACTGTTTTTT. Amino acids: CASRSGATNEKLFF. Looking up the rest from reference TRBV28 and TRBJ1-4 gives the full variable domain: DVKVTQSSRYLVKRTGEKVFLECVQDMDHENMFWYRQDPGLGLRLIYFSYDVKMKEKGDIPEGYSVSREKKERFSLILESASTNQTSMYLCASRSGATNEKLFFGSGTQLSVL.

This chain links TRBV10-3 with TRBJ2-1, with 13 bases fitting TRBD2. The junction had 2 bases not matched to a gene; V was cut back by 6 bases and J by 0 bases. This CDR3 has 16 amino acids. The germline gives CDR1 ENHRY, CDR2 SYGVKD. The CDR3 here is CAISGTSGNSYNEQFF. The CDR3 DNA sequence: TGTGCCATCAGCGGGACTAGCGGGAACTCCTACAATGAGCAGTTCTTC.

The gene calls are TRBV6-5 and TRBJ1-1, with TRBD1 matching 8 bases. The junction had 5 bases not matched to a gene; V was cut back by 5 bases and J by 0 bases. Germline V CDR1 and CDR2: MNHEY, SVGAGI. This CDR3 contains 15 residues. The CDR3 DNA follows: TGTGCCAGCAGTAGAAAACAGGGGGTGAACACTGAAGCTTTCTTT. Amino acid sequence: CASSRKQGVNTEAFF.

This chain uses TRBV6-5 with TRBJ1-1; D is possibly TRBD1 (5 bases). Germline values: CDR1 MNHEY, CDR2 SVGAGI. Trimming left V 10 bases short and J 5 bases short, with 11 bases between. The CDR3 is made up of 11 amino acids. The CDR3 spells CAIQRGTEAFF. The CDR3 DNA reads as TGTGCCATCCAAAGGGGAACTGAAGCTTTCTTT.

The CDR3: CASSSPTGSLTDTQYF. The CDR3 bases are TGTGCCAGCAGTTCCCCCACAGGGAGCCTCACAGATACGCAGTATTTT. This sequence joins TRBV6-5 and TRBJ2-3, with D perhaps matching TRBD1 (6 bases). CDR1 and CDR2 (germline): MNHEY, SVGAGI. The CDR3 loop spans 16 amino acids. V was clipped by 4 bases and J by 2 bases, with 16 bases between them.